Reported below is one T cell receptor (beta chain). There is no known antigen for this receptor. No clone much larger than this one lies a single base away; base qualities are absent. TCRbeta CDR3 regions were amplified from genomic DNA by means of the immunoSEQ Assay, a bias-controlled multiplex PCR. Under the source paper's analysis protocol: Nucleated cell counts per sample were estimated from amplification of reference gene primers within the assay. To quantify the absolute abundance of each unique TCRbeta CDR3 rearrangement, sequence reads were collapsed and filtered. Productive Simpson clonality was computed per sample as the square root of Simpson's diversity index over productive rearrangements. TCRdb holds this immuneACCESS table with in-frame rearrangements only. Some clones are missing; in checked studies, unresolved V genes explain under half, and the rest has no known cause. V, J and clone size are taken as reported in that table, and D and trimming were inferred from the DNA itself. The sample table contains about 160,000 clones; only one count was recorded for 80% of them. The ten largest make up 4.5% to 7.5% of the sample.

From cysteine to phenylalanine, the CDR3 is 14 amino acids long. Left in the record is the CDR3 DNA by itself, 42 bases read in frame from the first base. V loses 6 bases of germline sequence and J loses 4 bases, and the interval between the two ends is 15 bases. The germline V gene sets CDR1 to SNHLY and CDR2 to FYNNEI. In the prospective study, participants were roughly 18 to 89 years old, resided in about two dozen geographic areas of the United States, and were enrolled through a virtual design. To assign participants to cohorts, the prospective study relied on clinical history that participants themselves reported in a screening survey and a study questionnaire. For ImmuneRACE Cohort 3, a participant was defined as recovered based on two consecutive negative NP/OP PCR tests, clearance by a healthcare professional, or resolution of symptoms. Mobile phlebotomists in the prospective study collected whole blood, serum and a nasopharyngeal or oropharyngeal swab from every participant. Participants in the prospective study had the option to provide additional blood draws and questionnaires over a roughly two-month period. Before DNA extraction, prospective study blood samples were shipped either frozen or at room temperature.

This record comes from a study of blood T cell repertoires in COVID-19 (dated by TCRdb to the early 2020s). Study-wide context: Samples covering the acute and convalescent phases of COVID-19 were provided by collaborators in the United States, Italy and Spain. The prospective study material was composed of cDNA or gDNA derived from T cells, B-cell-depleted T cells, or PBMCs. Subjects who had been exposed to COVID-19, were actively infected with it, or had recovered from it provided the deeply sampled blood TCRbeta repertoires that made up the dataset. A freely available public database, intended as a resource for researchers studying the immune response to SARS-CoV-2, is where the repertoires were released. The samples were drawn from two sources: the first 160 participants of the ongoing ImmuneRACE study, and approximately 1,300 subjects contributed by 6 global collaborators. Sample metadata almost always included a de-identified subject ID, COVID-19 status, age in years and sex. Where HLA class I and class II types were available, the types were taken from metadata supplied by the sample provider, not from assay-based typing. The paper as a whole reports these results and caveats: Clinical and demographic metadata were provided uncurated, with the amount varying by source and participant.

The sequencing sample was made of PBMCs or T cells enriched from blood (not recorded which). Recombination joined TRBV2 with TRBJ1-1; no D gene is confidently identified. This TCR derives from a man aged 35 to 55 who had recovered from COVID-19. Here the CDR3 is given as CASRPRAGGTEAFF. The nucleotide sequence is given as TGTGCCAGCAGACCGAGGGCGGGTGGCACTGAAGCTTTCTTT.